This entry lists 13 T cell receptor beta chains sequenced from one sample in a study of T cell changes during pregnancy in multiple sclerosis. Here immunoSEQ multiplex PCR was the method, and the copy in TCRdb shows in-frame clones only, minus some. The sample contains 35,000 to 50,000 clones, approximately 91% of which appear only once. Material: PBMCs (not recorded whether the cells were cultured). All receptors come from a female donor with multiple sclerosis, enrolled in a pregnancy study.

The CDR3 DNA follows: TGTGCCAGTAGTGGACGGCTCATTAACTATGGCTACACCTTC. This encodes CASSGRLINYGYTF. The chain recombines TRBV19 with TRBJ1-2; D gene unclear. This CDR3 region has 14 residues. Germline-derived CDR1 and CDR2 are LNHDA and SQIVND (reference sequence). The V gene lost 5 bases and the J gene lost 1 base, with 11 bases spanning the gap.

The chain recombines TRBV9 with TRBJ2-1, with D unclear. The CDR3 sequence is 14 residues long. From germline, CDR1 is SGDLS and CDR2 YYNGEE. The V end lost 4 bases, the J end lost 7 bases, and 15 bases lay between the germline ends. The CDR3 spells CASSPVDHLNEQFF. The CDR3 bases are TGTGCCAGCAGCCCCGTGGACCATCTAAATGAGCAGTTCTTC.

The chain has TRBV4-1 and TRBJ1-1; D is possibly TRBD1 (5 bases). Trimming cost V 3 bases and J 1 base, with 12 bases left between them. The CDR3 contains 15 residues. The germline V gene encodes CDR1 MGHRA and CDR2 YSYEKL. The CDR3 spells CASSHYPGTNTEAFF. The CDR3 DNA sequence: TGCGCCAGCAGCCACTACCCAGGGACGAACACTGAAGCTTTCTTT.

This chain links TRBV11-1 with TRBJ2-5; 7 bases are shared with TRBD2. Per germline, CDR1 SGHAT and CDR2 FQDESV (reference sequence). V gave up 5 bases and J gave up 4 bases; unmatched junction bases: 13. The CDR3 spans 16 residues. CDR3 in amino acids: CASSPNLLAYGETQYF. CDR3 bases: TGTGCCAGCAGCCCAAACCTACTAGCGTACGGAGAGACCCAGTACTTC.

J is TRBJ1-2 and V is TRBV27; D is ambiguous. The CDR3 totals 14 residues. V lost 2 bases and J lost 4, with 11 bases in between. Germline V lookup: CDR1 MNHEY, CDR2 SMNVEV (reference sequence). CDR3 nucleotides: TGTGCCAGCAGTTTAGCCGCGAAGGGCTATGGCTACACCTTC. This gives the protein CASSLAAKGYGYTF.

This chain uses TRBV7-2 with TRBJ1-4; 8 bases line up with TRBD1. The CDR3 runs 16 residues. The germline V gene has CDR1 SGHTA and CDR2 FQGNSA. The V segment lost 1 base and the J segment 8 bases; nucleotides outside the gene matches: 9. The CDR3 DNA reads TGTGCCAGCAGCTTAGTAGGGGCAGGGGGCGGAGAAAAACTGTTTTTT. Translated, it gives CASSLVGAGGGEKLFF.

This chain joins TRBV15 and TRBJ1-2; TRBD1 might be the D (5 bases). Per the germline V gene, CDR1 is LNHNV and CDR2 is YYDKDF (reference sequence). The CDR3 has 17 amino acids. V was shortened by 0 bases and J by 8 bases, with 22 bases between the two germline ends. The CDR3 DNA reads as TGTGCCACCAGCAGAGATTTGCCCAGACAGTCATCGGGAGGCTACACCTTC. Translated, it gives CATSRDLPRQSSGGYTF.

The V and J genes are TRBV7-9 and TRBJ2-5, with D maybe TRBD1 (5 bases). Germline CDR1 SEHNR, CDR2 FQNEAQ (reference sequence). The CDR3 contains 14 residues. Trimming cost V 5 bases and J 5 bases, with 15 bases left between them. CDR3 region: CASSAARDEETQYF. CDR3 bases: TGTGCCAGCAGCGCGGCCAGGGATGAGGAGACCCAGTACTTC.

This chain connects TRBV6-1 to TRBJ1-1, with D possibly being TRBD1 (6 bases). V lost 3 bases and J lost 8, with 10 bases in between. Germline values: CDR1 MNHNS, CDR2 SASEGT. This CDR3 comprises 12 residues. In DNA, the CDR3 is TGTGCCAGCAGTGATCTGGGACACGAAGCTTTCTTT. Its translation is CASSDLGHEAFF.

The CDR3 sequence is CASSLALAGGSGLLSGANVLTF. Here the CDR3 DNA reads TGCGCCAGCAGCTTAGCGCTAGCGGGAGGGTCCGGGCTACTCTCTGGGGCCAACGTCCTGACTTTC. The V call is TRBV5-1, the J call TRBJ2-6; 12 nucleotides align to TRBD2. The CDR3 has 22 residues. Germline CDR1 and CDR2: SGHRS and YFSETQ. Unmatched junction bases numbered 15, after V lost 2 bases and J lost 0 bases.

The chain employs TRBV21-1 and TRBJ1-2. TRBV21-1 is tagged as a pseudogene. The CDR3 covers 16 residues. The CDR3 reads CASSPGYLRANYGYTF. For the CDR3, the DNA is TGTGCCAGCAGCCCGGGATACCTAAGAGCTAACTATGGCTACACCTTC.

The chain recombines TRBV11-3 with TRBJ1-5; D is unresolved. The CDR3 sequence is 16 residues long. Trimming removed 3 bases at V and 1 base at J, with 13 bases between. The germline V gene has CDR1 SGHNT and CDR2 YENEEA. The CDR3 is CASSLAGSLSNQPQHF. The CDR3 nucleotides read TGTGCCAGCAGCTTGGCGGGGAGTCTGAGCAATCAGCCCCAGCATTTT.

V is TRBV30 and J is TRBJ1-4; the D gene is possibly TRBD1 (5 bases). With 4 bases removed from V and 7 bases from J, the gap between germline ends came to 10 bases. This CDR3 comprises 12 residues. In germline, CDR1 is GTSNPN, CDR2 SVGIG (reference sequence). The CDR3 nucleotides are TGTGCCTGGATGGGACTTCCTGAAAAACTGTTTTTT. This gives the protein CAWMGLPEKLFF.